The clone carrying this T cell receptor (beta chain) was counted at least ten times. This may arise from a read error, as a much more abundant clone is one base away. Authors of the study amplified TCR beta CDR3 regions from RNA transcripts. First-round RT-PCR with HTBI primers amplified the TCR CDR3 region. TCRdb recomputed calls from the multiplex PCR reads with MiXCR, one row per CDR3 protein. Found here are roughly 420,000 distinct CDR3 sequences, roughly an eighth of them singletons; the top ten hold more than 4.5%. The data belong to a study of T cells in Graves' hyperthyroidism and ophthalmopathy. This CDR3 is built from 16 residues. Germline CDR1 and CDR2: MNHNS and SASEGT.

This chain joins TRBV6-1 and TRBJ2-7; D possibly corresponds to TRBD2 (5 bases). This receptor was obtained from a woman between 18 and 29 years old with Graves' hyperthyroidism. Source material: blood. This CDR3 is CANSELVPRENYEQYF. CDR3 sequence (DNA): TGTGCCAACAGTGAATTGGTGCCCCGGGAAAACTACGAGCAGTACTTC.